The next 19 T cell receptor beta chains were all read from a single sample in a study of T cells in Graves' hyperthyroidism and ophthalmopathy. The CDR3 regions of TCR beta were amplified from RNA transcripts. When the TCR CDR3 underwent first-round RT-PCR, the HTBI primer set was used. TCRdb fed the multiplex PCR reads into MiXCR, producing one record per CDR3 protein. This sample yields about 250,000 distinct CDR3 sequences, of which roughly 15% are seen a single time; around 31% belongs to the top ten. The material sequenced was blood. Receptor source: a woman in her 50s with Graves' hyperthyroidism that later progressed to Graves' ophthalmopathy.

V usage is TRBV28 and J usage is TRBJ1-2; D not certain. The V gene's germline CDR1 is MDHEN and CDR2 SYDVKM. This CDR3 contains 15 residues. Trimming pared 5 bases from V and 5 bases from J, leaving 18 bases between. The CDR3 DNA reads TGTGCCAGCAGTACCGTTACCGATGTTGAGTATGGCTACACCTTC. Translation: CASSTVTDVEYGYTF.

The V call is TRBV5-6, the J call TRBJ1-5; no clear D gene. CDR1 SGHDT and CDR2 YYEEEE come from the germline V gene. The ends were cut back, 4 bases at V and 2 bases at J, with 13 bases in the middle. There are 15 residues in the CDR3. CDR3 in amino acids: CASSPTAFGNQPQHF. For the CDR3, the DNA is TGTGCCAGCAGCCCCACGGCTTTCGGCAATCAGCCCCAGCATTTT.

The rearrangement links TRBV10-1 to TRBJ2-5; D possibly matches TRBD1 or TRBD2 (5 bases each). This CDR3 has 12 residues. Per germline, CDR1 WNHNN and CDR2 SYGVQD (reference sequence). V was shortened by 0 bases and J by 7 bases, with 6 bases between the two germline ends. For the CDR3, the DNA is TGCGCCAGCAGTGAGTCTGGGGGGACCCAGTACTTC. It encodes CASSESGGTQYF.

This chain uses TRBV27 with TRBJ2-1; D may be TRBD2 (5 bases). This CDR3 contains 13 residues. Trimming took 3 bases from V and 8 from J, leaving 11 bases between them. Germline V lookup: CDR1 MNHEY, CDR2 SMNVEV (reference sequence). The CDR3 region has the DNA TGTGCCAGCAGTTTTAGGGAGACCCATGAGCAGTTCTTC. The encoded protein is CASSFRETHEQFF.

This clonotype was seen at least ten times. The rearrangement links TRBV6-1 to TRBJ1-1; TRBD1 agrees at 9 bases. V shed 9 bases and J 0 bases; nucleotides not matched to a gene: 5. The CDR3 has 14 amino acids. Germline lookup yields CDR1 MNHNS and CDR2 SASEGT. In DNA, the CDR3 is TGTGCCAGTAAGACAGGGGGTATGAACACTGAAGCTTTCTTT. The encoded protein is CASKTGGMNTEAFF.

This clonotype was detected many times. The gene calls are TRBV28 and TRBJ2-5; possibly TRBD1 for D (5 bases). Trimming stripped 7 bases from V and 8 bases from J, with 23 bases between. The CDR3 length is 15 residues. Germline CDR1 reads MDHEN; CDR2 reads SYDVKM. CDR3 amino acids: CASTHILGRLGTQYF. DNA for the CDR3: TGTGCCAGCACCCATATCCTGGGGCGGTTGGGCACCCAGTACTTC.

This clonotype was seen only a few times. This chain links TRBV20-1 with TRBJ2-3, with D uncertain. This CDR3 comprises 11 residues. V lost 8 bases, J lost 4 bases, and 10 bases lay in between. Germline V gives CDR1 DFQATT, CDR2 SNEGSKA (reference sequence). The CDR3 loop reads CSSPWADTQYF. The CDR3 coding sequence is TGCAGTTCCCCGTGGGCAGATACGCAGTATTTT.

There are a few counts of this clonotype. V gene TRBV28 combines with J gene TRBJ2-7; 10 nucleotides match TRBD1. Germline CDR1 MDHEN, CDR2 SYDVKM. V dropped 4 bases and J dropped 5; count of bases not matched to a gene: 5. This CDR3 is 14 amino acids long. The DNA for the CDR3 is TGTGCCAGCAGTTCGGGACAGGGGAAGAACGAGCAGTACTTC. Its protein is CASSSGQGKNEQYF.

This clonotype was seen only once. CDR3 residues: CSASSAGQDYGYTF. The CDR3, as DNA: TGCAGTGCTAGTAGCGCGGGACAGGATTATGGCTACACCTTC. The chain recombines TRBV20-1 with TRBJ1-2; 8 nucleotides agree with TRBD1. Per the germline V gene, CDR1 is DFQATT and CDR2 is SNEGSKA (reference sequence). Unmatched junction bases numbered 8, after V lost 3 bases and J lost 5 bases. The CDR3 has 14 residues.

This clonotype was recorded many times. V gene TRBV7-9 combines with J gene TRBJ2-3; D gene ambiguous. The CDR3 sequence is 16 residues long. The V end was cut by 2 bases, the J end by 0 bases, with 12 bases between. Germline V CDR1 and CDR2: SEHNR, FQNEAQ (reference sequence). The CDR3 nucleotides are TGTGCCAGCAGCTTACGCTCCAGTCTTAGCACAGATACGCAGTATTTT. Translating gives CASSLRSSLSTDTQYF.

This clonotype was detected many times. This chain connects TRBV27 to TRBJ2-1; 10 bases are a match to TRBD1. Per germline, CDR1 MNHEY and CDR2 SMNVEV (reference sequence). V trimming: 5 bases; J trimming: 1 base; junction bases outside the gene matches: 8. CDR3 length: 17 amino acids. CDR3 sequence: CASSLFPGQGSYNEQFF. For the CDR3, the DNA is TGTGCCAGCAGTCTCTTTCCGGGACAGGGGTCCTACAATGAGCAGTTCTTC.

The chain joins TRBV19 to TRBJ1-2; TRBD1 matches 7 bases. There are 13 residues in the CDR3. Per the germline V gene, CDR1 is LNHDA and CDR2 is SQIVND (reference sequence). Trimming removed 5 bases from V and 7 bases from J; junction bases left unmatched: 7. The CDR3 region has the DNA TGTGCCAGTAGTGGAGACAGGGTAACTGGCTACACCTTC. Protein sequence: CASSGDRVTGYTF.

This clonotype was counted ten times or more. The J gene is TRBJ2-4, the V gene TRBV11-2; tentatively, D is TRBD2 (7 bases). The CDR3 totals 16 residues. Germline V lookup: CDR1 SGHAT, CDR2 FQNNGV. V was clipped by 1 base and J by 1 base, with 11 bases between them. The CDR3: CASSLAGGAAKNIQYF. The DNA of the CDR3 is TGTGCCAGCAGCTTAGCGGGGGGCGCGGCCAAAAACATTCAGTACTTC.

This clonotype was observed at least ten times. The V call is TRBV30, the J call TRBJ2-5; 8 nucleotides agree with TRBD2. Trimming removed 2 bases from V and 0 bases from J; junction bases left unmatched: 5. CDR3 size: 15 residues. CDR1 and CDR2 from the germline V gene are GTSNPN and SVGIG (reference sequence). The CDR3 region is CAWSLTSGNQETQYF. The CDR3 nucleotides read TGTGCCTGGAGTTTAACTAGCGGAAACCAAGAGACCCAGTACTTC.

Points on this clonotype: This sequence may be a read error, since a much larger clone differs from it by one base. The chain is built from TRBV11-2 and TRBJ1-2; D remains unclear. This CDR3 spans 14 amino acids. Looked up from germline, CDR1 is SGHAT and CDR2 is FQNNGV. V gave up 0 bases and J gave up 4 bases, with 9 bases separating them. In DNA, the CDR3 is TGTGCCAGCAGCTTAGATAGGGCGCTCTATGGCTACACCTTC. Translating gives CASSLDRALYGYTF.

This clonotype was found a few times. The J gene is TRBJ2-2, the V gene TRBV5-6, with TRBD2 matching over 10 bases. V trimming: 0 bases; J trimming: 10 bases; junction bases outside the gene matches: 6. This CDR3 contains 15 residues. Looked up from germline, CDR1 is SGHDT and CDR2 is YYEEEE. The CDR3 sequence is CASSLGLAGEAELFF. CDR3 nucleotides: TGTGCCAGCAGCTTGGGCCTAGCGGGAGAGGCGGAGCTGTTTTTT.

In this sample, this clonotype turned up a few times. The chain uses TRBV5-1 and TRBJ2-3, with 7 bases fitting TRBD1. Germline assignment: CDR1 SGHRS and CDR2 YFSETQ. Trimming cost V 5 bases and J 6 bases; bases outside gene matches: 9. The CDR3 has 14 amino acids. The CDR3 DNA follows: TGCGCCAGCAGAACCTTGGACAGGCGGGATACGCAGTATTTT. Its translation is CASRTLDRRDTQYF.

The sample holds many counts of this clonotype. The chain combines TRBV10-3 with TRBJ1-5, with 8 bases lining up with TRBD1. This CDR3 contains 13 residues. Germline CDR1 and CDR2: ENHRY and SYGVKD. The J segment lost 5 bases and the V segment lost 6 bases, leaving 3 bases of the junction unmatched. CDR3 nucleotides: TGTGCCATCAGCCTACAGGGGGATCAGCCCCAGCATTTT. Protein sequence: CAISLQGDQPQHF.

This clonotype was seen ten or more times. J is TRBJ2-7 and V is TRBV28; D may match TRBD1 or TRBD2 (5 bases each). The CDR3 totals 14 residues. Germline V gene data show CDR1 as MDHEN and CDR2 as SYDVKM. With 6 bases removed from V and 2 bases from J, the gap between germline ends came to 14 bases. The CDR3 spells CASRSGHDTYEQYF. CDR3 DNA: TGTGCCAGCAGATCGGGGCATGATACCTACGAGCAGTACTTC. The entire variable domain, with the rest obtained from reference TRBV28 and TRBJ2-7, is as follows: DVKVTQSSRYLVKRTGEKVFLECVQDMDHENMFWYRQDPGLGLRLIYFSYDVKMKEKGDIPEGYSVSREKKERFSLILESASTNQTSMYLCASRSGHDTYEQYFGPGTRLTVT.